The present T cell receptor beta chain was sequenced within a study of CD8 T cells in ankylosing spondylitis. In this sample, this clonotype turned up many times. What it binds is not known. Library preparation for TCR beta used quantitative 5'-RACE with molecular barcodes. TCRdb independently ran MiXCR on the 5' RACE reads; one entry per CDR3 protein. Of about 160,000 distinct CDR3 sequences listed, approximately 20% are singletons. General study results and limits: Reportedly, disease-linked clones are significantly enriched in ankylosing spondylitis patients' matched synovial fluid. Made up of eight highly homologous variants, a TCR beta motif appeared characteristic of ankylosing spondylitis blood. Those disease-linked clones were CD8+; they were also relatively rare in peripheral blood.

The CDR3 length is 12 residues. V was trimmed by 6 bases and J by 4 bases, leaving 13 bases between them. Germline lookup yields CDR1 SQVTM and CDR2 ANQGSEA. The sequencing sample was made of blood, either unsorted or a sorted T cell fraction (not recorded which). The origin of this receptor is a male donor with ankylosing spondylitis or in good health (not recorded which). This chain connects TRBV29-1 to TRBJ2-7, with D perhaps matching TRBD1 or TRBD2 (6 bases each). The CDR3: CSVLGGGYEQYF. The CDR3, as DNA: TGCAGCGTCCTGGGGGGCGGTTACGAGCAGTACTTC.